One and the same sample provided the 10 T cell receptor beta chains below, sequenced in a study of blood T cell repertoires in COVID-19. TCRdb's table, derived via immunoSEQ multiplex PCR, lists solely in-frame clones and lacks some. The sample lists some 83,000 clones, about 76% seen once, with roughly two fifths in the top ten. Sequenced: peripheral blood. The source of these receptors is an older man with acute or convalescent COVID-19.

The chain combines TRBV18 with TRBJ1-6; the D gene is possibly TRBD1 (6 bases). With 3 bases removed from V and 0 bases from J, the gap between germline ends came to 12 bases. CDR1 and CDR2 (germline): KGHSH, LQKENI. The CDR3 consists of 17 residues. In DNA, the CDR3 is TGTGCCAGCTCACCTCGACAGGATAACTCCTATAATTCACCCCTCCACTTT. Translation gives CASSPRQDNSYNSPLHF.

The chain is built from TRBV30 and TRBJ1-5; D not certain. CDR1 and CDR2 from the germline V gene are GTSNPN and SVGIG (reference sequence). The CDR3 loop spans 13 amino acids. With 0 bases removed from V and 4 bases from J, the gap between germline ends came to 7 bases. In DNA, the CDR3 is TGTGCCTGGAGTGTAGCAGGTAATCAGCCCCAGCATTTT. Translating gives CAWSVAGNQPQHF. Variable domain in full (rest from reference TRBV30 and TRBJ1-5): SQTIHQWPATLVQPVGSPLSLECTVEGTSNPNLYWYRQAAGRGLQLLFYSVGIGQISSEVPQNLSASRPQDRQFILSSKKLLLSDSGFYLCAWSVAGNQPQHFGDGTRLSIL.

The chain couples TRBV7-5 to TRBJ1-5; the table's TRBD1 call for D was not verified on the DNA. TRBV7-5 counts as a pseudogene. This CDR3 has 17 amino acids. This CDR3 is CARSFRQVVNSNQPQHF. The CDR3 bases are TGTGCCAGAAGCTTTCGACAGGTGGTGAATAGCAATCAGCCCCAGCATTTT.

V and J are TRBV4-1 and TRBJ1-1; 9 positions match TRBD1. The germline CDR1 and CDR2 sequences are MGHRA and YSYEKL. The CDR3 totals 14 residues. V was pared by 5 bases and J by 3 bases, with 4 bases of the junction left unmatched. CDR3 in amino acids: CASSTGTGYTEAFF. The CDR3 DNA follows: TGCGCCAGCAGCACCGGGACAGGGTACACTGAAGCTTTCTTT.

The chain's CDR3 is CASRTGEARNQPQHF. CDR3 in DNA: TGTGCCAGTAGGACGGGGGAGGCGCGCAATCAGCCCCAGCATTTT. This chain connects TRBV19 to TRBJ1-5; TRBD1 is a possible D gene (5 bases). CDR3 length: 15 amino acids. The germline V gene has CDR1 LNHDA and CDR2 SQIVND (reference sequence). The V and J ends lost 6 bases and 2 bases respectively, with 14 bases between them.

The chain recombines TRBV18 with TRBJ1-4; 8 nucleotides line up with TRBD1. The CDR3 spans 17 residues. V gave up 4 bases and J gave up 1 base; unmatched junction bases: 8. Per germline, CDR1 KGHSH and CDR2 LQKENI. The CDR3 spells CASSQSDRVRTNEKLFF. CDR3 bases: TGTGCCAGCTCACAATCGGACAGGGTCAGAACTAATGAAAAACTGTTTTTT.

The CDR3 region has the DNA TGTGCCAGCAGCTTAGCGGGAAGGGGAGAGACCCAGTACTTC. Protein product: CASSLAGRGETQYF. This sequence joins TRBV7-2 and TRBJ2-5; possibly TRBD1 for D (5 bases). Looked up from germline, CDR1 is SGHTA and CDR2 is FQGNSA. V lost 0 bases and J lost 4, with 9 bases in between. The CDR3 contains 14 residues.

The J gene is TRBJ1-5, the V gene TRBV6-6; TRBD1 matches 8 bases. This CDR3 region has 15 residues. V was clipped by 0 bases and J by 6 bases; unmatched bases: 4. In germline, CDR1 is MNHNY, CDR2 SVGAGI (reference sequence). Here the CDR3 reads CASSYSAGGLQPQHF. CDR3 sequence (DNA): TGTGCCAGCAGTTACTCCGCAGGGGGCCTTCAGCCCCAGCATTTT.

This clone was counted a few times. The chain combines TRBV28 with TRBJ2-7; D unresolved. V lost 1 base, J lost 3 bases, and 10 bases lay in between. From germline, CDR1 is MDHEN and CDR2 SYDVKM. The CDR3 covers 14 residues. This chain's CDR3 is CASSLSAGRYEQYF. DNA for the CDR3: TGTGCCAGCAGTTTATCGGCAGGCCGCTACGAGCAGTACTTC.

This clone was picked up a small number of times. CDR3 in amino acids: CAGQGGTEAFF. CDR3 DNA sequence: TGTGCCGGACAGGGTGGCACTGAAGCTTTCTTT. This chain joins TRBV6-5 and TRBJ1-1; TRBD1 agrees at 8 bases. Per germline, CDR1 MNHEY and CDR2 SVGAGI. V trimming: 11 bases; J trimming: 4 bases; junction bases outside the gene matches: 3. This CDR3 has 11 residues.